Sequencing of this TCR beta chain was carried out in a study of blood T cells in healthy people across ages. For the second PCR, which ran for about 7 to 12 cycles, a sample-barcoded 5' primer and a J-beta primer mix were used. Via MiXCR, TCRdb re-called the 5' RACE reads, giving one row per CDR3 protein. In the table there are 600,000 to 800,000 distinct CDR3 sequences, over 40% of which are singletons. Unmatched junction bases numbered 9, after V lost 5 bases and J lost 6 bases. This CDR3 comprises 14 residues. The specimen was blood. The V and J genes are TRBV12-3 or TRBV12-4 and TRBJ2-7, with 8 bases lining up with TRBD2. The clonotype comes from an elderly woman in good health. Here the CDR3 reads CASSPPGLVSEQYF. The CDR3 nucleotides read TGTGCCAGCAGTCCCCCGGGACTAGTCTCCGAGCAGTACTTC.